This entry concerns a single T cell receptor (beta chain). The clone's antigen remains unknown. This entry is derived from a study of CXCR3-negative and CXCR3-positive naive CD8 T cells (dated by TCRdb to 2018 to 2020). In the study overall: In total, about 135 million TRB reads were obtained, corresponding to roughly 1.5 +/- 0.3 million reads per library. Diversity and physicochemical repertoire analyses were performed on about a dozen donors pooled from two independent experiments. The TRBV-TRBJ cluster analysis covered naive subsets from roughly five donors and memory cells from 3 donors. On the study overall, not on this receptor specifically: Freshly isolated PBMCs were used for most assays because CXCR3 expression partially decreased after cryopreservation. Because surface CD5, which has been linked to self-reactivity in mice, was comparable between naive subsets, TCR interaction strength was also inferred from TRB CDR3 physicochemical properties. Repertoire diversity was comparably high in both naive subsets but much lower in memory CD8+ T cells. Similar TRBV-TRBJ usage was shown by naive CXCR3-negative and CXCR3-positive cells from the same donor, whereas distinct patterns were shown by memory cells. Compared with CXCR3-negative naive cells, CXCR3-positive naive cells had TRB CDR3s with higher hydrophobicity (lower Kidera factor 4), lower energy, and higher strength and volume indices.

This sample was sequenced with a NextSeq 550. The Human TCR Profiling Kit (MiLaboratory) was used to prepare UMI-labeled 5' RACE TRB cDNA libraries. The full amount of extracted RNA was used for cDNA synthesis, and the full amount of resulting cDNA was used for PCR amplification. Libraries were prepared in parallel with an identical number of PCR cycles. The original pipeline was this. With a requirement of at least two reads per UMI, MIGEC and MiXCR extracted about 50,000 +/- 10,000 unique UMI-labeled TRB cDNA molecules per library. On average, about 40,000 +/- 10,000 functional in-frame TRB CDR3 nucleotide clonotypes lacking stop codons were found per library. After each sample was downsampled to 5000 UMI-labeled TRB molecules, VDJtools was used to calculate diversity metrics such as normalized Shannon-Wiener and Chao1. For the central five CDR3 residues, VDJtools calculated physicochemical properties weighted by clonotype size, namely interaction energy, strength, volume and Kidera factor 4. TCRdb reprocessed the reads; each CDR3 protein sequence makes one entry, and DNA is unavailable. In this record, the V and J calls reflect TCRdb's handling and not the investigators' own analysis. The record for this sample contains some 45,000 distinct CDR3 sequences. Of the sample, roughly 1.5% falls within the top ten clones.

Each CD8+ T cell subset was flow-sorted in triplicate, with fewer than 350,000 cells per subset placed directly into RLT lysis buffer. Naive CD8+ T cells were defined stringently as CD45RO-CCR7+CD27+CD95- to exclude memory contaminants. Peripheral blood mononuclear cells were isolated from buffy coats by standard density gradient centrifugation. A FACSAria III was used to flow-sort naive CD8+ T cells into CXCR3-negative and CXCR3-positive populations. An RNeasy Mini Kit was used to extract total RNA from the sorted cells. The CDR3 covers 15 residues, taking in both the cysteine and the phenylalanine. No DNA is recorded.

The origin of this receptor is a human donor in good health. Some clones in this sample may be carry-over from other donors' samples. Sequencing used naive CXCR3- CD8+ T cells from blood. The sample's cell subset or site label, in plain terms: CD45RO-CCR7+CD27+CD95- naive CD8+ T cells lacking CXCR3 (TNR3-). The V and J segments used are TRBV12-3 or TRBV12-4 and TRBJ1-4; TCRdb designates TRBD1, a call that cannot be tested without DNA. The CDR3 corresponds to CASSSRKDRGEKLFF.